This T cell receptor (beta chain) was documented in a study of blood T cell repertoires in COVID-19. Study-wide context: The United States, Italy and Spain supplied acute and convalescent COVID-19 samples.

TCRdb's table, derived via immunoSEQ multiplex PCR, lists solely in-frame clones and lacks some. The table records about 85,000 clones, around 91% of them present only once. Germline CDR1 and CDR2: MDHEN and SYDVKM. The CDR3 has 17 amino acids. After removal of 7 bases from V and 3 bases from J, the junction contained 17 bases not matched to a gene. This sequence originates from a woman older than 75 with active or convalescent COVID-19. The specimen was peripheral blood. The J gene is TRBJ2-5, the V gene TRBV28, with 7 bases lining up with TRBD2. The CDR3 coding sequence is TGTGCCAGCAACTCCGACGCAAATAGCGGGCAAGAAGAGACCCAGTACTTC. This sequence encodes CASNSDANSGQEETQYF.